The following is a T cell receptor (beta chain) sequence with its context. Its cognate antigen has yet to be identified. Given a much more abundant clone one base away, this may be a read error. The same CDR3 is also encoded by other DNA sequences in this sample. The sample originates from a study of shared clonotypes between healthy human individuals (dated by TCRdb to the early 2020s). The study in broad terms: The cohort included a few men and a couple of women between 18 and 49 years of age. To estimate repertoire size and how much clonotypes are shared between individuals, the study performed deep sequencing of blood TCR repertoires from roughly five healthy adults. Libraries were prepared and TCR repertoires were sequenced by different laboratories using diverse techniques, in order to increase sequencing depth and limit assay-specific biases. Per donor, leukapheresis produced somewhere between about 0.8 and 9.5 billion PBMCs. The full study reports these points: Based on pairwise subsampling, the degree of clonotype sharing among donors was expected to be affected by sequencing depth. Sampling was restricted to blood, and TCR repertoires in tissues likely differ from the TCR repertoires found in blood. The genetic and exposure-history diversity represented was limited by the small number of donors.

The donors were healthy, HIV-negative adults who had no recently reported acute infections or vaccinations. Only Caucasian adults living in Nashville, Tennessee, USA were represented among the donors. For unsorted samples, 84 million or so PBMCs were counted, and genomic DNA was extracted using the QIAamp DNA Blood Mini kit. After blood collection by leukapheresis, PBMCs were isolated using Ficoll-Histopaque density gradient centrifugation and then cryopreserved in the vapor phase of liquid nitrogen. Using the deep immunoSEQ assay, TCR CDR3 regions were amplified from genomic DNA by multiplex PCR. Extracted genomic DNA from each cell subset was distributed evenly across all wells of several immunoSEQ 96-well plates, and each plate was treated as a replicate. For unsorted PBMC, each replicate PCR was loaded with around 300 ng genomic DNA, equivalent to roughly 33,000 T cell genomes. Genomic DNA from unsorted PBMC was sequenced over ten immunoSEQ deep assay plates. Purified libraries were quantified with a Qubit 3.0 fluorometer, sized on a Bioanalyzer 2100, and re-quantified with the KAPA Library Quantification kit. A separate single-read 150-cycle Illumina NextSeq 550 flow cell was used to sequence each immunoSEQ 96-well plate. In the paper's pipeline: The immunoSEQ output contained only junctional sequences without quality scores, so filtering could not match that applied to full-length reads. Sequences were annotated with PyIR, a Python wrapper for IgBLAST v1.9, and V/J genes and CDR3 were assigned using IMGT germline references. Reads were removed for weak V/J assignments (E-value above 1e-6), missing CDR3, stop codons, out-of-frame junctions, or ambiguous translated residues. V3J clonotypes were defined by identical inferred V gene, J gene, and CDR3 amino acid sequence. To compute the percentage overlap between repertoires, the number of shared unique clonotypes was divided by the size of the smaller repertoire. Repertoire richness was assessed with RTK rarefaction, the Chao1 estimator, and Recon v2.1 estimates of unobserved clonotypes. Sourced from immuneACCESS, this table was stored by TCRdb with only in-frame sequences that have V and J called. A share of the clones is absent; for the studies checked, an unresolved V gene accounts for under half, and the remainder has no known explanation. The DNA gave D and trimming, while V, J and clone size come from that table. The sample profile shows hundreds of thousands of clones; 70% to 80% of them were found once. Roughly 13% of the sample comes from the top ten.

The CDR3 has 13 amino acids, counting the end cysteine and phenylalanine. CDR3 DNA is the only sequence kept; it has 39 bases, read in frame from the first base. Trimming at the junction amounts to 5 bases on V and 0 bases on J, and the germline ends lie 5 bases apart. The germline V gene (reference sequence) yields MNHNY for CDR1 and SVGAGI for CDR2. The sequence links TRBV6-6 to TRBJ2-1; the D gene remains uncertain. Material: PBMCs. The sequence was collected from a woman in her thirties or forties in good health. Some clones in this sample may be carry-over from other donors' samples. The CDR3: CASSPSSYNEQFF. At the DNA level, the sequence is TGTGCCAGCAGTCCTAGCTCCTACAATGAGCAGTTCTTC.